This T cell receptor (beta chain) was recovered during a study of blood T cell repertoires in COVID-19. Study context: COVID-19 samples, acute and convalescent, were from the United States, Italy and Spain. Sources were T cells, B-cell-depleted T cells, or PBMCs; the material itself was cDNA or gDNA.

Authors' analysis steps: By means of reference gene primer amplification, nucleated cell counts were estimated. Produced via immunoSEQ multiplex PCR; TCRdb's table is partial and in-frame only. V, J and clone size are taken as reported in that table, and D and trimming were inferred from the DNA itself. Of approximately 180,000 clones in the sample, roughly 86% are singletons; the top ten hold roughly 1.4%. Germline V gene sequence: CDR1 LGHDT, CDR2 YNNKEL (reference sequence). Deletions cut 0 bases from V and 4 bases from J, with 13 bases between. There are 16 residues in the CDR3. Sample: peripheral blood. This rearrangement joins TRBV3-1 (or the pseudogene TRBV3-2) to TRBJ2-1; D may be TRBD2 (5 bases). The clonotype originates from a woman in her fifties or sixties with acute or convalescent COVID-19. The CDR3 loop reads CASSQERVWRYNEQFF. The DNA of the CDR3 is TGTGCCAGCAGCCAAGAGCGAGTGTGGAGGTACAATGAGCAGTTCTTC.